A selection of T cell receptor beta chains follows, all from one sample in a study of identical twins. TCRdb passed the 5' RACE reads through MiXCR, listing each CDR3 protein once. The table shows some 900,000 distinct CDR3 sequences, with 10% to 15% occurring only once. The same data also went into a second study, on yellow fever vaccine responses in identical twins.

Material for sequencing was PBMCs. The receptors derive from a woman between 18 and 29 years old in good health. The CDR3 runs from the conserved cysteine through the conserved F or W. Fields, in order: CDR3 protein, CDR3 DNA, V gene, J gene, clone size, D gene. The D gene is left open where the match is weak. The size field is filled for only some rows; it gives once, few, many or a size class.

CASRRSENEKLFF	TGTGCCAGCAGGCGGAGCGAGAATGAAAAACTGTTTTTT	TRBV2	TRBJ1-4	NA	NA
CASSQGLVYSYNEQFF	TGTGCCAGCAGCCAAGGACTAGTATACTCCTACAATGAGCAGTTCTTC	TRBV5-5	TRBJ2-1	few	TRBD2
CASSLATSPGVYTGELFF	TGCGCCAGCAGCTTGGCCACTTCCCCCGGGGTGTACACCGGGGAGCTGTTTTTT	TRBV5-1	TRBJ2-2	NA	NA
CATSDPQGFGNEQFF	TGTGCCACCAGTGATCCCCAGGGGTTTGGCAATGAGCAGTTCTTC	TRBV24-1	TRBJ2-1	NA	NA
CASSLVGSDTQYF	TGTGCCAGCAGCTTAGTGGGTTCAGATACGCAGTATTTT	TRBV7-9	TRBJ2-3	many	NA
CAISEGIGQGMDNEQFF	TGTGCCATCAGTGAGGGGATAGGACAGGGGATGGACAATGAGCAGTTCTTC	TRBV10-3	TRBJ2-1	NA	TRBD1
CASSPRTAMNTEAFF	TGTGCCAGCAGTCCACGGACCGCCATGAACACTGAAGCTTTCTTT	TRBV12-3/TRBV12-4	TRBJ1-1	many	NA
CATSDIAAYSYNEQFF	TGTGCCACCAGTGATATAGCGGCATACTCCTACAATGAGCAGTTCTTC	TRBV24-1	TRBJ2-1	many	NA
CASSDRGWEKLFF	TGTGCCAGCAGTGATAGGGGATGGGAAAAACTGTTTTTT	TRBV28	TRBJ1-4	many	NA
CASSSPQATEAFF	TGTGCCAGCAGCTCTCCGCAGGCCACTGAAGCTTTCTTT	TRBV11-2	TRBJ1-1	NA	NA
CSAPLRTSGRMFIYNEQFF	TGCAGTGCTCCGCTAAGGACTAGCGGGAGGATGTTCATCTACAATGAGCAGTTCTTC	TRBV20-1	TRBJ2-1	NA	TRBD2
CASSFGGRIIGFF	TGTGCCAGCAGTTTTGGGGGGCGAATCATTGGGTTCTTC	TRBV12-3/TRBV12-4	TRBJ2-1	NA	NA
CSVAVSGEQYF	TGCAGCGTTGCCGTCTCGGGCGAGCAGTACTTC	TRBV29-1	TRBJ2-7	NA	NA
CASSLEGGDTEAFF	TGTGCCAGCAGCTTAGAAGGGGGTGACACTGAAGCTTTCTTT	TRBV7-9	TRBJ1-1	NA	NA
CASNSRTGNNEQFF	TGTGCCAGCAACTCCCGGACAGGGAACAATGAGCAGTTCTTC	TRBV2	TRBJ2-1	NA	TRBD1
CASSYLDNSRGPAGTQYF	TGTGCCAGCAGTTACTTAGACAACTCGAGGGGTCCCGCCGGGACCCAGTACTTC	TRBV6-5	TRBJ2-5	NA	NA
CASNLGEGTKAFF	TGTGCCAGCAACCTGGGCGAGGGCACAAAAGCTTTCTTT	TRBV9	TRBJ1-1	NA	NA
CASSGPGTYYGYTF	TGCGCCAGCAGCGGGCCAGGGACTTACTATGGCTACACCTTC	TRBV4-1	TRBJ1-2	few	NA
CSVEDSNEQFF	TGCAGCGTGGAGGATTCCAATGAGCAGTTCTTC	TRBV29-1	TRBJ2-1	many	NA
CATSGGLAGARYNEQFF	TGTGCCACCAGCGGGGGACTAGCGGGGGCCCGATACAATGAGCAGTTCTTC	TRBV15	TRBJ2-1	many	TRBD2
CASSPGPRGNTRTGGNTEAFF	TGTGCCAGCTCACCGGGCCCACGGGGCAATACACGGACGGGGGGGAACACTGAAGCTTTCTTT	TRBV18	TRBJ1-1	few	NA
CSAPHNEQFF	TGCAGTGCGCCCCACAATGAGCAGTTCTTC	TRBV20-1	TRBJ2-1	few	NA
CASSPRRQGGELFF	TGTGCCAGCAGCCCCCGGCGACAGGGCGGGGAGCTGTTTTTT	TRBV9	TRBJ2-2	NA	TRBD1
CASSLAPEYNEAFF	TGCGCCAGCAGCTTGGCCCCGGAGTACAATGAAGCTTTCTTT	TRBV5-1	TRBJ1-1	NA	NA
CASSSSDFLVRNEQFF	TGTGCCAGCAGCTCTAGCGATTTTCTTGTTCGGAATGAGCAGTTCTTC	TRBV7-8	TRBJ2-1	NA	NA
CASSPFEIAQFF	TGTGCCAGCAGTCCTTTCGAAATAGCGCAGTTCTTC	TRBV12-3/TRBV12-4	TRBJ2-1	few	NA
CASSLTGEYTGELFF	TGCGCCAGCAGCTTGACAGGGGAGTACACCGGGGAGCTGTTTTTT	TRBV5-1	TRBJ2-2	NA	TRBD1
CASSLSEAWGHYGYTF	TGTGCCAGCAGCTTGTCGGAGGCCTGGGGACACTATGGCTACACCTTC	TRBV5-5	TRBJ1-2	many	NA
CATCRVTNYEQYF	TGTGCCACCTGCAGGGTTACTAACTACGAGCAGTACTTC	TRBV15	TRBJ2-7	NA	NA
CASSDHPGLAVETQYF	TGTGCCAGCAGTGACCACCCGGGACTAGCGGTGGAGACCCAGTACTTC	TRBV6-1	TRBJ2-5	few	TRBD2
CASSEGPGGMDSPLHF	TGTGCCAGCAGTGAAGGGCCCGGGGGTATGGATTCACCCCTCCACTTT	TRBV2	TRBJ1-6	NA	NA
CASSLVGGVVADTQYF	TGTGCCAGCAGCTTAGTCGGGGGCGTTGTAGCAGATACGCAGTATTTT	TRBV7-8	TRBJ2-3	many	NA
CSVPPRTGGPLYNEQFF	TGCAGCGTCCCACCAAGGACAGGGGGGCCGCTCTACAATGAGCAGTTCTTC	TRBV29-1	TRBJ2-1	few	TRBD1
CASSLEGRGHGYTF	TGCGCCAGCAGCTTGGAGGGCAGGGGCCATGGCTACACCTTC	TRBV5-1	TRBJ1-2	few	NA
CASSQGRSSYNSPLHF	TGTGCCAGCAGCCAAGGCCGGAGCTCCTATAATTCACCCCTCCACTTT	TRBV9	TRBJ1-6	few	NA
CASSIKRGEWNNEQFF	TGTGCCAGTAGTATAAAGCGGGGGGAATGGAACAATGAGCAGTTCTTC	TRBV19	TRBJ2-1	NA	TRBD2
CSANLAGVTDTQYF	TGCAGTGCTAATTTAGCGGGAGTCACAGATACGCAGTATTTT	TRBV20-1	TRBJ2-3	few	TRBD2
CASSLDRKRGGTDTQYF	TGTGCCAGCAGCTTGGACCGCAAGCGGGGGGGCACAGATACGCAGTATTTT	TRBV7-9	TRBJ2-3	many	TRBD2
CASSKRIRTSGDTGELFF	TGCGCCAGCAGCAAACGAATTCGGACTAGCGGAGACACCGGGGAGCTGTTTTTT	TRBV4-1	TRBJ2-2	NA	TRBD2
CSAPDREAFF	TGCAGTGCGCCGGACCGTGAAGCTTTCTTT	TRBV20-1	TRBJ1-1	NA	NA
CASSQDLGVGSYNEQFF	TGTGCCAGCAGCCAAGATTTGGGGGTCGGCTCCTACAATGAGCAGTTCTTC	TRBV3-1	TRBJ2-1	NA	NA
CASSTRRISHYGYTF	TGTGCCAGCAGCACGAGACGGATTTCCCACTATGGCTACACCTTC	TRBV7-9	TRBJ1-2	few	NA
CASSLIPRTRQPNPFYNEQFF	TGTGCCAGCAGTTTAATCCCGCGGACCCGACAGCCTAATCCCTTCTACAATGAGCAGTTCTTC	TRBV28	TRBJ2-1	NA	NA
CSARIESGGASYNEQFF	TGCAGTGCTAGAATAGAAAGCGGGGGGGCCTCCTACAATGAGCAGTTCTTC	TRBV20-1	TRBJ2-1	NA	TRBD2
CASSLDFQPQHF	TGTGCCAGCAGCTTAGACTTTCAGCCCCAGCATTTT	TRBV7-9	TRBJ1-5	NA	NA
CASSFREGRGAFF	TGTGCCAGCAGTTTTCGGGAGGGACGGGGAGCTTTCTTT	TRBV6-5	TRBJ1-1	NA	NA
CASSEENQPQHF	TGTGCCAGCAGTGAAGAGAATCAGCCCCAGCATTTT	TRBV25-1	TRBJ1-5	few	NA
CASSSSGGPSTDTQYF	TGCGCCAGCAGCTCATCGGGGGGCCCTAGCACAGATACGCAGTATTTT	TRBV5-1	TRBJ2-3	few	NA
CASSLWGGSYEQYF	TGTGCCAGCAGCTTGTGGGGAGGGTCCTACGAGCAGTACTTC	TRBV5-6	TRBJ2-7	many	TRBD2
CASSQGQGSDTQYF	TGCGCCAGCAGCCAAGGTCAGGGGTCGGATACGCAGTATTTT	TRBV4-1	TRBJ2-3	NA	NA
CATSDPGLARETQYF	TGTGCCACCAGTGACCCGGGACTAGCTAGGGAGACCCAGTACTTC	TRBV24-1	TRBJ2-5	NA	TRBD2
CASSIGQYSYEQYF	TGTGCCAGTAGTATAGGACAGTATTCCTACGAGCAGTACTTC	TRBV19	TRBJ2-7	few	NA
CASSLAWGSNTEAFF	TGCGCCAGCAGCTTGGCCTGGGGATCGAACACTGAAGCTTTCTTT	TRBV5-1	TRBJ1-1	NA	NA
CASSLEGQSSYNEQFF	TGTGCCAGCAGCTTAGAGGGACAGAGCTCCTACAATGAGCAGTTCTTC	TRBV11-3	TRBJ2-1	NA	TRBD1